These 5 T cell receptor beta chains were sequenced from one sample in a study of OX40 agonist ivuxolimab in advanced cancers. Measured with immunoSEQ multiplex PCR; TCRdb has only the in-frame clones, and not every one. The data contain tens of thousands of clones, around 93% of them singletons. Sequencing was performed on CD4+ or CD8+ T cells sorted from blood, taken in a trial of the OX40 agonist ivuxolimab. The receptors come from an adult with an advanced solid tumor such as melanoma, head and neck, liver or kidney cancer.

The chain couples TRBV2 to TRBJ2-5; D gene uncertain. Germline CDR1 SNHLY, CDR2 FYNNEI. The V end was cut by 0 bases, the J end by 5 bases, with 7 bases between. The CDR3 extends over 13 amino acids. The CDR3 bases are TGTGCCAGCAGTGAAGCGCTTCGGGAGACCCAGTACTTC. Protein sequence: CASSEALRETQYF.

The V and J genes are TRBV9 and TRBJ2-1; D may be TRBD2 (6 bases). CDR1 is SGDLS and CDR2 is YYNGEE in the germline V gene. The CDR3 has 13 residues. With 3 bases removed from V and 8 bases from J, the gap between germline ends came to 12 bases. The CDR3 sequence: CASSGEGGDEQFF. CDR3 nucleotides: TGTGCCAGCAGCGGCGAGGGCGGGGATGAGCAGTTCTTC. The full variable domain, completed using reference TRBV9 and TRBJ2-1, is DSGVTQTPKHLITATGQRVTLRCSPRSGDLSVYWYQQSLDQGLQFLIQYYNGEERAKGNILERFSAQQFPDLHSELNLSSLELGDSALYFCASSGEGGDEQFFGPGTRLTVL.

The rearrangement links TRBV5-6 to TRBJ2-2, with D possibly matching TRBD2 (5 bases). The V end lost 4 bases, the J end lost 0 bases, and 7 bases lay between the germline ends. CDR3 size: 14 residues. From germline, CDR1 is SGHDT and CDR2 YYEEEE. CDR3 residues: CASSPSPNTGELFF. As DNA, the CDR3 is TGTGCCAGCAGCCCTAGCCCGAACACCGGGGAGCTGTTTTTT.

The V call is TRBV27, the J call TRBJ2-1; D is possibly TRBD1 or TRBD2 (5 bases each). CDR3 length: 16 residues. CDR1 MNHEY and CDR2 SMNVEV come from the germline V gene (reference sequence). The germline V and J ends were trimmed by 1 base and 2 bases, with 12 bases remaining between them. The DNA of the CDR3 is TGTGCCAGCAGTTTATGGGGCGGGTCAACCTACAATGAGCAGTTCTTC. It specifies CASSLWGGSTYNEQFF.

DNA of the CDR3: TGTGCCAGCAGCCGGACTAGCGGTTACGAGCAGTACTTC. Encoded protein: CASSRTSGYEQYF. The rearrangement joins TRBV9 to TRBJ2-7, with 10 bases that match TRBD2. V lost 4 bases to trimming and J lost 4 bases; unmatched junction nucleotides: 2. The CDR3 loop spans 13 amino acids. CDR1 and CDR2 (germline): SGDLS, YYNGEE.